A single sample gave rise to the 9 T cell receptor beta chains below, sequenced in a study of cytomegalovirus exposure and HLA in healthy donors. Libraries were prepared by immunoSEQ multiplex PCR; TCRdb keeps only in-frame clonotypes and omits some of them. The data contain approximately 65,000 clones, around 96% of them seen just once; the ten biggest clones take up 4.5%. Sample: PBMCs. Receptor source: a young woman in good health and CMV-seropositive.

This chain joins TRBV6-6 and TRBJ2-1; 11 nucleotides agree with TRBD2. CDR3 length equals 15 residues. V shed 5 bases, J shed 6 bases, and the junction held 6 bases outside the gene matches. Germline CDR1 and CDR2: MNHNY and SVGAGI (reference sequence). The DNA of the CDR3 is TGTGCCAGCAGTCTAGGGACTAGCGGAAGCAATGAGCAGTTCTTC. Encoded protein: CASSLGTSGSNEQFF.

This clone was recorded once. The chain links TRBV11-3 to TRBJ2-3; 13 bases map to TRBD2. The CDR3 spans 16 residues. In germline, CDR1 is SGHNT, CDR2 YENEEA. V shed 3 bases, J shed 6 bases, and the junction held 6 bases outside the gene matches. CDR3 coding DNA: TGTGCCAGCAGCTTGTTGGGACTAGCGGGAAGGGATACGCAGTATTTT. Translation gives CASSLLGLAGRDTQYF. Full variable domain (missing parts from reference TRBV11-3 and TRBJ2-3): EAGVVQSPRYKIIEKKQPVAFWCNPISGHNTLYWYLQNLGQGPELLIRYENEEAVDDSQLPKDRFSAERLKGVDSTLKIQPAELGDSAVYLCASSLLGLAGRDTQYFGPGTRLTVL.

The rearrangement uses TRBV30 and TRBJ1-2; TRBD1 matches at 7 bases. From germline, CDR1 is GTSNPN and CDR2 SVGIG (reference sequence). The V and J ends lost 3 bases and 9 bases, in that order; junction bases with no gene match: 22. This CDR3 is 17 amino acids long. The CDR3 spells CAWSRGRTGGRSGSYTF. The DNA for the CDR3 is TGTGCCTGGAGCCGCGGCCGGACAGGCGGACGTTCTGGGAGCTACACCTTC.

The gene calls are TRBV7-6 and TRBJ2-2, with TRBD2 matching 11 bases. Trimming at V came to 5 bases and at J to 5 bases, leaving 4 bases not matched to a gene. The CDR3 runs 15 residues. The V gene's germline CDR1 is SGHVS and CDR2 FNYEAQ. CDR3 sequence (DNA): TGTGCCAGCAGCCCGGGACTAGCGGAAACCGGGGAGCTGTTTTTT. This encodes CASSPGLAETGELFF.

The V call is TRBV27, the J call TRBJ2-3; TRBD1 matches 7 bases. Germline loops: CDR1 MNHEY, CDR2 SMNVEV (reference sequence). This CDR3 is built from 16 residues. The V and J ends lost 3 bases and 1 base, in that order; junction bases with no gene match: 7. CDR3 coding DNA: TGTGCCAGCAGTTTTCTCCCCGGGACAGGCACAGATACGCAGTATTTT. Its translation: CASSFLPGTGTDTQYF.

The chain has TRBV4-3 and TRBJ1-3; 8 bases map to TRBD1. The CDR3 length is 15 residues. Losses at the gene ends were 5 bases for V and 2 bases for J; bases not matched to a gene: 5. In germline, CDR1 is LGHNA, CDR2 YSLEER. The CDR3 DNA sequence: TGCGCCAGCAGCGCCCGGACAGGGACTGGAAACACCATATATTTT. This codes for CASSARTGTGNTIYF.

The chain recombines TRBV7-9 with TRBJ2-5; 8 positions match TRBD2. Per germline, CDR1 SEHNR and CDR2 FQNEAQ (reference sequence). The V segment lost 5 bases and the J segment 3 bases; nucleotides outside the gene matches: 8. CDR3 length equals 15 residues. This CDR3 is CASSETTSVEETQYF. The CDR3 DNA is TGTGCCAGCAGCGAGACGACTAGCGTAGAAGAGACCCAGTACTTC.

The gene calls are TRBV27 and TRBJ2-2; 9 positions match TRBD2. The CDR3 is 17 residues long. The V segment lost 3 bases and the J segment 4 bases; nucleotides outside the gene matches: 9. Germline CDR1 MNHEY, CDR2 SMNVEV (reference sequence). For the CDR3, the DNA is TGTGCCAGCAGTTTCTATTCGAGCGGGAGGTCCACCGGGGAGCTGTTTTTT. It yields the protein CASSFYSSGRSTGELFF.

The chain joins TRBV28 to TRBJ2-1; TRBD2 agrees at 7 bases. CDR3 length: 16 residues. CDR1 MDHEN and CDR2 SYDVKM come from the germline V gene. V shed 8 bases, J shed 4 bases, and the junction held 14 bases outside the gene matches. The CDR3 loop is CASLFSRTRGYNEQFF. In DNA form, the CDR3 reads TGTGCCAGCTTATTTTCGCGGACTAGAGGGTACAATGAGCAGTTCTTC.